These 8 T cell receptor beta chains came from one sample sequenced in a study of radiation and T cells in renal cell carcinoma. Only in-frame clones appear in the TCRdb table, and some are missing; sequencing was by immunoSEQ multiplex PCR. Altogether about 140,000 clones are present, roughly 80% being singletons, with the ten largest covering under 30%. Indicated time point: baseline pretreatment blood. Treatment noted: 15 Gy SBRT to primary tumor, nephrectomy 4 weeks later. Here the sequenced sample was blood, taken from a patient whose treatment included radiotherapy and nephrectomy. The receptors here all came from a woman aged 50 to 65 with renal cell carcinoma.

The J gene is TRBJ2-7, the V gene TRBV7-2, with D uncertain. Germline V gene sequence: CDR1 SGHTA, CDR2 FQGNSA. The CDR3 totals 11 residues. The V gene lost 5 bases and the J gene lost 7 bases, with 9 bases spanning the gap. The CDR3, as DNA: TGTGCCAGCAGCCTGCTGGAGGAGCAGTACTTC. Translating it yields CASSLLEEQYF.

The chain combines TRBV5-6 with TRBJ1-5; possibly TRBD1 for D (6 bases). The CDR3 sequence is 19 residues long. Germline values: CDR1 SGHDT, CDR2 YYEEEE. The V and J ends lost 0 bases and 2 bases respectively, with 21 bases between them. The CDR3, as DNA: TGTGCCAGCAGCTTGGGAGTCGGGAGGGGGGAGATTGGCAATCAGCCCCAGCATTTT. Protein product: CASSLGVGRGEIGNQPQHF.

The V gene is TRBV5-1, the J gene TRBJ1-2; tentative D call: TRBD1 (5 bases). Germline lookup yields CDR1 SGHRS and CDR2 YFSETQ. The CDR3 sequence is 16 residues long. Trimming shortened V by 3 bases and J by 0 bases, and 15 bases separated the two germline ends. CDR3 DNA: TGCGCCAGCAGCTCACGCCGTGGGACGGCTAACTATGGCTACACCTTC. It is translated as CASSSRRGTANYGYTF.

This clone was seen a handful of times. J is TRBJ2-7 and V is TRBV27, with TRBD1 matching over 9 bases. CDR3 length equals 13 residues. Germline V lookup: CDR1 MNHEY, CDR2 SMNVEV (reference sequence). V shed 6 bases and J 4 bases; nucleotides not matched to a gene: 4. The chain's CDR3 is CASRQGARYEQYF. DNA for the CDR3: TGTGCCAGCAGACAGGGGGCAAGATACGAGCAGTACTTC.

The genes are TRBV5-1 and TRBJ1-1; unclear D gene. Trimming stripped 4 bases from V and 3 bases from J, with 13 bases between. Germline CDR1 SGHRS, CDR2 YFSETQ. This CDR3 spans 14 amino acids. CDR3 amino acids: CASSRSGSDTEAFF. The CDR3 DNA sequence: TGCGCCAGCAGCCGGTCGGGGTCGGACACTGAAGCTTTCTTT.

This rearrangement joins TRBV5-1 to TRBJ1-2; 7 positions agree with TRBD1. Losses at the gene ends were 4 bases for V and 2 bases for J; bases not matched to a gene: 2. From germline, CDR1 is SGHRS and CDR2 YFSETQ. The CDR3 consists of 13 residues. Here the CDR3 reads CASSQQGNYGYTF. The CDR3 bases are TGCGCCAGCAGCCAACAGGGGAACTATGGCTACACCTTC.

The rearrangement joins TRBV11-2 to TRBJ2-5; 7 bases are shared with TRBD2. V lost 8 bases, J lost 3 bases, and 6 bases stayed unmatched. The CDR3 length is 13 residues. Germline values: CDR1 SGHAT, CDR2 FQNNGV. The CDR3 DNA is TGTGCCAGCCGGGGACTAATTGAAGAGACCCAGTACTTC. It yields the protein CASRGLIEETQYF.

In its sample, this clone was seen a few times. J is TRBJ2-2 and V is TRBV6-1; D possibly uses TRBD1 or TRBD2 (6 bases each). V lost 0 bases and J lost 6, with 14 bases in between. Looked up from germline, CDR1 is MNHNS and CDR2 is SASEGT. The CDR3 loop spans 16 amino acids. CDR3 sequence (DNA): TGTGCCAGCAGTGAAGCAAGGGGGGCTATGGCCGGGGAGCTGTTTTTT. Residues: CASSEARGAMAGELFF.